The 16 T cell receptor beta chains in this list originate from one sample, sequenced in a study of human T cells and chemical hapten exposure. MiXCR was run by TCRdb on the RACE reads, yielding one entry per CDR3 protein. This sample has about 84,000 distinct CDR3 sequences, with roughly a tenth found just once. Stated time point: patch test 3, about 24 weeks after DPC sensitization. This sample's treatment: therapeutic diphenylcyclopropenone sensitization with weekly scalp DPC. The sequencing here drew on whole blood, taken in connection with sensitization to the hapten diphenylcyclopropenone (DPC). Receptors were obtained from a woman between 50 and 59 years old with alopecia areata. Some clones in this sample may be carry-over from other donors' samples.

The chain uses TRBV6-6 and TRBJ1-1; 7 bases match TRBD1. CDR1 and CDR2 from the germline V gene are MNHNY and SVGAGI (reference sequence). The CDR3 is made up of 17 amino acids. V was pared by 6 bases and J by 4 bases, with 17 bases of the junction left unmatched. The CDR3 sequence: CASSRPPAGGPATEAFF. The DNA of the CDR3 is TGTGCCAGCAGCCGTCCCCCGGCAGGGGGTCCTGCCACTGAAGCTTTCTTT.

The chain employs TRBV5-4 and TRBJ1-4; perhaps TRBD1 as D (5 bases). V lost 4 bases, J lost 2 bases, and 12 bases lay in between. The CDR3 covers 15 residues. CDR1 and CDR2 (germline): SGHNT, YYREEE (reference sequence). CDR3: CASSPLAGTNEKLFF. As DNA, the CDR3 is TGTGCCAGCAGCCCCTTGGCAGGGACTAATGAAAAACTGTTTTTT. The whole variable domain, remainder taken from reference TRBV5-4 and TRBJ1-4, is ETGVTQSPTHLIKTRGQQVTLRCSSQSGHNTVSWYQQALGQGPQFIFQYYREEENGRGNFPPRFSGLQFPNYSSELNVNALELDDSALYLCASSPLAGTNEKLFFGSGTQLSVL.

The chain joins TRBV7-9 to TRBJ2-1; 7 bases are shared with TRBD1. The CDR3 sequence is 13 residues long. The germline gives CDR1 SEHNR, CDR2 FQNEAQ (reference sequence). J lost 8 bases, V lost 11 bases, and 12 bases had no gene match. CDR3 residues: CAGRRQGVDEQFF. In DNA, the CDR3 is TGTGCCGGGCGGCGGCAGGGGGTCGATGAGCAGTTCTTC.

This clonotype was observed at least ten times. The chain links TRBV5-1 to TRBJ1-1; 7 bases fit TRBD1. Germline V gene sequence: CDR1 SGHRS, CDR2 YFSETQ. Trimming cost V 2 bases and J 5 bases; bases outside gene matches: 15. The CDR3 covers 17 residues. Here the CDR3 reads CASSLRIDRTGGTEAFF. The CDR3 DNA sequence: TGCGCCAGCAGCTTAAGGATAGACCGGACAGGCGGAACTGAAGCTTTCTTT.

The CDR3, as DNA: TGCAGTGCTAGCAATATAGCGGGCCAATACAATGAGCAGTTCTTC. It specifies CSASNIAGQYNEQFF. The chain employs TRBV20-1 and TRBJ2-1; 7 bases line up with TRBD2. This CDR3 comprises 15 residues. Germline V gene sequence: CDR1 DFQATT, CDR2 SNEGSKA (reference sequence). Trimming removed 3 bases from V and 4 bases from J; junction bases left unmatched: 9.

A word on this clonotype: A read error may produce the germline difference seen at one junction end. This chain links TRBV7-7 with TRBJ2-7, with a possible D match to TRBD1 (6 bases). The CDR3 is made up of 14 amino acids. CDR1 and CDR2 from the germline V gene are SSHAT and FNYEAQ (reference sequence). CDR3 sequence: CASSLTPTGSEQYF. The CDR3 DNA reads TGTGCTAGCAGCTTAACCCCGACAGGAAGCGAGCAGTACTTC.

There are many counts of this clonotype. CDR3 sequence: CASSPRDRGDEKLFF. The DNA for the CDR3 is TGTGCCAGCAGTCCCCGGGACAGGGGAGATGAAAAACTGTTTTTT. The chain recombines TRBV2 with TRBJ1-4, with 10 bases lining up with TRBD1. This CDR3 contains 15 residues. Germline V lookup: CDR1 SNHLY, CDR2 FYNNEI. V shed 5 bases and J 6 bases; nucleotides not matched to a gene: 6.

This clonotype was counted many times. This rearrangement joins TRBV7-2 to TRBJ1-2; the D is unclear. The CDR3 covers 15 residues. Germline values: CDR1 SGHTA, CDR2 FQGNSA. Trimming stripped 5 bases from V and 9 bases from J, with 22 bases between. CDR3 in amino acids: CASSPAGSGGMSYTF. In nucleotides, the CDR3 is TGTGCCAGCAGCCCCGCGGGATCAGGCGGTATGAGCTACACCTTC. The full variable domain, its missing parts supplied by reference TRBV7-2 and TRBJ1-2, is GAGVSQSPSNKVTEKGKDVELRCDPISGHTALYWYRQSLGQGLEFLIYFQGNSAPDKSGLPSDRFSAERTGGSVSTLTIQRTQQEDSAVYLCASSPAGSGGMSYTFGSGTRLTVV.

This clonotype was found a few times. This chain connects TRBV5-1 to TRBJ2-3; D is unresolved. Germline V CDR1 and CDR2: SGHRS, YFSETQ. V was clipped by 7 bases and J by 2 bases, with 14 bases between them. The CDR3 has 14 amino acids. The CDR3, as DNA: TGCGCCAGCCGCCGGGCGTATGACACAGATACGCAGTATTTT. Translated: CASRRAYDTDTQYF.

This clonotype was counted between two and nine times. The chain links TRBV12-3 or TRBV12-4 to TRBJ2-3, with D uncertain. Between the trimmed V and J ends, which lost 7 bases and 5 bases, there was a span of 10 bases. The length of the CDR3 is 12 residues. CDR3 DNA: TGTGCCAGCACCCCGGGTAAAGATACGCAGTATTTT. It specifies CASTPGKDTQYF.

The chain combines TRBV7-9 with TRBJ2-2; tentatively, D is TRBD1 (5 bases). V was trimmed by 6 bases and J by 5 bases, leaving 7 bases between them. The germline V gene has CDR1 SEHNR and CDR2 FQNEAQ (reference sequence). The CDR3 length is 12 residues. CDR3 amino acids: CASRRGTGELFF. In DNA form, the CDR3 reads TGTGCCAGCAGAAGGGGTACCGGGGAGCTGTTTTTT.

Ten or more counts support this clonotype. The chain is built from TRBV5-1 and TRBJ2-7, with 9 nucleotides matching TRBD2. Germline trimming cut 3 bases from V and 1 base from J; bases unmatched to any gene: 5. Germline assignment: CDR1 SGHRS and CDR2 YFSETQ. The CDR3 length is 15 residues. CDR3 DNA: TGCGCCAGCAGCTCCAGCGGGAGGCTTTCCTACGAGCAGTACTTC. Translation gives CASSSSGRLSYEQYF.

In its sample, this clonotype was seen a few times. The genes are TRBV29-1 and TRBJ1-1; no reliable D call. CDR1 is SQVTM, CDR2 ANQGSEA, per germline. CDR3 length equals 14 residues. V was shortened by 0 bases and J by 7 bases, with 15 bases between the two germline ends. The CDR3 spells CSVEDLRARGEAFF. In DNA form, the CDR3 reads TGCAGCGTTGAAGATTTAAGGGCGCGGGGTGAAGCTTTCTTT.

On this clonotype itself: Sequence at one end of the junction differs from germline and may be a read error. This chain links TRBV6-6 with TRBJ2-1, with TRBD1 matching over 12 bases. Germline V gene sequence: CDR1 MNHNY, CDR2 SVGAGI (reference sequence). The length of the CDR3 is 16 residues. The CDR3 DNA sequence: TGTGCCAGCAGTGACTCGTCGGGACAGGGGGCCAATGAGCAGTTCTTC. This translates into CASSDSSGQGANEQFF.

This clonotype was counted at least ten times. The chain is built from TRBV5-1 and TRBJ1-1; D unresolved. V was shortened by 0 bases and J by 7 bases, with 10 bases between the two germline ends. Germline V lookup: CDR1 SGHRS, CDR2 YFSETQ. The CDR3 length is 13 residues. CDR3 sequence: CASSLELNHEAFF. Here the CDR3 DNA reads TGCGCCAGCAGCTTGGAGCTGAATCATGAAGCTTTCTTT.

This clonotype showed up many times. This chain joins TRBV14 and TRBJ2-2, with unresolved D. The germline V and J ends were trimmed by 0 bases and 7 bases, with 6 bases remaining between them. CDR1 is SGHDN, CDR2 FVKESK, per germline. The CDR3 has 13 amino acids. The chain's CDR3 is CASSQDIGGELFF. The CDR3 DNA sequence: TGTGCCAGCAGCCAAGATATCGGCGGGGAGCTGTTTTTT.